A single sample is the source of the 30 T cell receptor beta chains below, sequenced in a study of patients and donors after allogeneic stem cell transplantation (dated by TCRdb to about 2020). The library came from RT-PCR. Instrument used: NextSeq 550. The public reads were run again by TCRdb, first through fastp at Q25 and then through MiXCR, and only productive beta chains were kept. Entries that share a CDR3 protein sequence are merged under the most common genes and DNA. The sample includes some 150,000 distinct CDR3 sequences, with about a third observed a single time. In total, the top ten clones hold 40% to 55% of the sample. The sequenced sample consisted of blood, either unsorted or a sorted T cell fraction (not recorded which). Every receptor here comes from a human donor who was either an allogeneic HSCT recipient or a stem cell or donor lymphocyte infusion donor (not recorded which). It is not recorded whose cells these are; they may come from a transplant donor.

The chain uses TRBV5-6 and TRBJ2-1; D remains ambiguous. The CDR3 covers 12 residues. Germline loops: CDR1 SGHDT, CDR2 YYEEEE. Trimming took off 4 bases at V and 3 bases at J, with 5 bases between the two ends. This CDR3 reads CASSDYYNEQFF. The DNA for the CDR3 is TGTGCCAGCAGCGATTACTACAATGAGCAGTTCTTC. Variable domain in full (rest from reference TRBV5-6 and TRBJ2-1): DAGVTQSPTHLIKTRGQQVTLRCSPKSGHDTVSWYQQALGQGPQFIFQYYEEEERQRGNFPDRFSGHQFPNYSSELNVNALLLGDSALYLCASSDYYNEQFFGPGTRLTVL.

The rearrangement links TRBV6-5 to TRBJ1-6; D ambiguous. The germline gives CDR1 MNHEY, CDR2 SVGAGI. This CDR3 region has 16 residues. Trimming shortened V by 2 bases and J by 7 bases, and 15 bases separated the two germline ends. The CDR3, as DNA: TGTGCCAGCAGTTACCTCTCTGCGATTGCCAATTCACCCCTCCACTTT. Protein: CASSYLSAIANSPLHF.

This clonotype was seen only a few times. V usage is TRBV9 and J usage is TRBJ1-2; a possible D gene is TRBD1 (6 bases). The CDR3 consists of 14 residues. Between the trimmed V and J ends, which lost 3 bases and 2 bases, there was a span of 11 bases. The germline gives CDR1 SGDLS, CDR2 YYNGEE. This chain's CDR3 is CASSARTENYGYTF. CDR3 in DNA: TGTGCCAGCAGCGCCCGGACAGAGAACTATGGCTACACCTTC. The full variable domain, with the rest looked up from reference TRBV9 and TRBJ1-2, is DSGVTQTPKHLITATGQRVTLRCSPRSGDLSVYWYQQSLDQGLQFLIQYYNGEERAKGNILERFSAQQFPDLHSELNLSSLELGDSALYFCASSARTENYGYTFGSGTRLTVV.

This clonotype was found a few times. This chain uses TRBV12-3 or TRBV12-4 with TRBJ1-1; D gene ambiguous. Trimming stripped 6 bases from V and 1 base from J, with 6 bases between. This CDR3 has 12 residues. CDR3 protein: CASSAQNTEAFF. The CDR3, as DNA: TGTGCCAGCAGCGCTCAGAACACTGAAGCTTTCTTT.

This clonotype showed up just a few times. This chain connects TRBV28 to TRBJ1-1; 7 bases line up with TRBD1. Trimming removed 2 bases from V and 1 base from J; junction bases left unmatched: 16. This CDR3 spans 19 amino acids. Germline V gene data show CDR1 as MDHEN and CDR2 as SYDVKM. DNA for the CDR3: TGTGCCAGCAGTTTAGGACACCGGGGGACAGAGACGACGAACACTGAAGCTTTCTTT. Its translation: CASSLGHRGTETTNTEAFF.

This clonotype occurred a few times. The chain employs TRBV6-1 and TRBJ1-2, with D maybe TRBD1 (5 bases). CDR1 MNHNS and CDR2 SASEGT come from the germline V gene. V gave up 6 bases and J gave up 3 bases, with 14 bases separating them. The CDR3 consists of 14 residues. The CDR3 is CASRASKGHYGYTF. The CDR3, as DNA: TGTGCCAGCAGAGCATCCAAGGGGCACTATGGCTACACCTTC.

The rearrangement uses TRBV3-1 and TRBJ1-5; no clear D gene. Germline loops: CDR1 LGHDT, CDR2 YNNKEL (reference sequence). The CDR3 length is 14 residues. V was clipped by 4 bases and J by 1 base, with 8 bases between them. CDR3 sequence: CASSPEGSNQPQHF. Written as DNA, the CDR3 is TGTGCCAGCAGCCCTGAGGGCAGCAATCAGCCCCAGCATTTT.

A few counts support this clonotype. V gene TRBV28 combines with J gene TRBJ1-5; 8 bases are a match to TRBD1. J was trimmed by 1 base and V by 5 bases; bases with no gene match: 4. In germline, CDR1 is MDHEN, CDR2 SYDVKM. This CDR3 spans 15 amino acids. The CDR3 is CASSPRQGSNQPQHF. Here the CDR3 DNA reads TGTGCCAGCAGTCCCCGACAGGGGAGCAATCAGCCCCAGCATTTT.

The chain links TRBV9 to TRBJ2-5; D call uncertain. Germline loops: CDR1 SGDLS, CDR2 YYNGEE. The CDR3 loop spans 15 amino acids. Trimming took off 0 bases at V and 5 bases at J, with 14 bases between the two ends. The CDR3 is CASSVDLSAWETQYF. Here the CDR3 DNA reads TGTGCCAGCAGCGTAGATCTCTCGGCGTGGGAGACCCAGTACTTC.

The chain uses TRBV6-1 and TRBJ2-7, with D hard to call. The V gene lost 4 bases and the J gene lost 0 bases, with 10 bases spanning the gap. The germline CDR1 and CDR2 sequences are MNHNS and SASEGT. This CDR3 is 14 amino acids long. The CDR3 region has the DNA TGTGCCAGCAGTGTCCTAACGAGCTCCTACGAGCAGTACGTC. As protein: CASSVLTSSYEQYV.

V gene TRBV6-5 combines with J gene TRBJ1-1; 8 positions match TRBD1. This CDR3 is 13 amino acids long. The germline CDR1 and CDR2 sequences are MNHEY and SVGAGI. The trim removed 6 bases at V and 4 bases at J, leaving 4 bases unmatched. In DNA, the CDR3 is TGTGCCAGCAGCAAGACAGGGGCCACTGAAGCTTTCTTT. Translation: CASSKTGATEAFF.

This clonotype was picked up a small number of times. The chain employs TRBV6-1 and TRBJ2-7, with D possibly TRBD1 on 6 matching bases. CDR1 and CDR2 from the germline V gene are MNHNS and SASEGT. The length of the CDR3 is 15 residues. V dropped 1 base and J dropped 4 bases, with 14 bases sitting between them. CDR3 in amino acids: CASSEGRGSSYEQYF. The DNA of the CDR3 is TGTGCCAGCAGTGAAGGAAGGGGGTCCTCTTACGAGCAGTACTTC.

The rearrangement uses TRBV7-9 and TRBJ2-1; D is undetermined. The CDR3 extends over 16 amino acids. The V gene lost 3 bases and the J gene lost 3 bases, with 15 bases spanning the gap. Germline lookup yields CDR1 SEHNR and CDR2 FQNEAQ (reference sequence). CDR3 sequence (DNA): TGTGCCAGCAGCTTGTCGTCGGGTGGCCTCTACAATGAGCAGTTCTTC. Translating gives CASSLSSGGLYNEQFF.

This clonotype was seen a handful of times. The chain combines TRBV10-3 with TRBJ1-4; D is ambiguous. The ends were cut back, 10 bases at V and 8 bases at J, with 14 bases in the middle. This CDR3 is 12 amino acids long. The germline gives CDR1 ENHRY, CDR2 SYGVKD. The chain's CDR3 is CATRTEAEKLFF. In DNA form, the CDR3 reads TGTGCCACCCGGACGGAGGCGGAAAAACTGTTTTTT.

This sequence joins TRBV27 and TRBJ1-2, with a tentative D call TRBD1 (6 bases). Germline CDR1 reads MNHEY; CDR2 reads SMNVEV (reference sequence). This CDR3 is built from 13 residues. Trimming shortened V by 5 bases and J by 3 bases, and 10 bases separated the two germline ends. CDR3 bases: TGTGCCAGCAGTCTCCACAGGGACTATGGCTACACCTTC. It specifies CASSLHRDYGYTF.

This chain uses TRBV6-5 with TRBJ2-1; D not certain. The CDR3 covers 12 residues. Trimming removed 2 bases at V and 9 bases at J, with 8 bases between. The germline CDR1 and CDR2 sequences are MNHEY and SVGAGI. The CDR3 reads CASSYRIGEQFF. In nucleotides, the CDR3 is TGTGCCAGCAGTTACAGGATAGGTGAGCAGTTCTTC.

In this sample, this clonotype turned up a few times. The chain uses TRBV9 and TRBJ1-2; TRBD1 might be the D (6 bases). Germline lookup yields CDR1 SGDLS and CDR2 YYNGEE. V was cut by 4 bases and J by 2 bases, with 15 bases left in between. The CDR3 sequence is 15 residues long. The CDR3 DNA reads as TGTGCCAGCAGCCCCCCGGGGGGCCAGAACTATGGCTACACCTTC. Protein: CASSPPGGQNYGYTF.

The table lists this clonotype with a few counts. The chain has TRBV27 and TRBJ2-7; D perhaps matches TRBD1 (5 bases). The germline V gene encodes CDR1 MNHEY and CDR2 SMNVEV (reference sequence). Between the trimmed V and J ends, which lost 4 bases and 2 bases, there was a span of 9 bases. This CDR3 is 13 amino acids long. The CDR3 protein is CASSWTSAYEQYF. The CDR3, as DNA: TGTGCCAGCAGTTGGACATCTGCCTACGAGCAGTACTTC.

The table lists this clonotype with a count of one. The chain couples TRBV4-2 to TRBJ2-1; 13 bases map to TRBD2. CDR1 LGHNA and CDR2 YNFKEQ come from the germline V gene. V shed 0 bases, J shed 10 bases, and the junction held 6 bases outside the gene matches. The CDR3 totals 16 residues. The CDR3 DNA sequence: TGTGCCAGCAGCCAAGATGGGGGACTAGCGGGGAAAGAGCAGTTCTTC. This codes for CASSQDGGLAGKEQFF.

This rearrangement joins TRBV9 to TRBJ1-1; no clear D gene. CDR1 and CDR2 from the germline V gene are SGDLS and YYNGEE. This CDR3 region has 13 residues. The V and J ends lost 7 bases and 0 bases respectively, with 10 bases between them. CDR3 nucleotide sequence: TGTGCCAGCGGAGGAAACCTGAACACTGAAGCTTTCTTT. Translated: CASGGNLNTEAFF.

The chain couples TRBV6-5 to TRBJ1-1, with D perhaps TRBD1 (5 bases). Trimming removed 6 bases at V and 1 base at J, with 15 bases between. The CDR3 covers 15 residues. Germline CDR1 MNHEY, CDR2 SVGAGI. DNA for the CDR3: TGTGCCAGCAGGGTCACGGGGCTATGGAACACTGAAGCTTTCTTT. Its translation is CASRVTGLWNTEAFF.

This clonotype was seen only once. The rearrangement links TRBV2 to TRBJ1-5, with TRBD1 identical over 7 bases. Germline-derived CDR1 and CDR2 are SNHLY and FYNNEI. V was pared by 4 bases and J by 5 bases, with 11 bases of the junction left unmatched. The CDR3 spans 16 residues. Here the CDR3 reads CASSVIIGQGDQPQHF. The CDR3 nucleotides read TGTGCCAGCAGTGTAATAATCGGGCAGGGGGATCAGCCCCAGCATTTT.

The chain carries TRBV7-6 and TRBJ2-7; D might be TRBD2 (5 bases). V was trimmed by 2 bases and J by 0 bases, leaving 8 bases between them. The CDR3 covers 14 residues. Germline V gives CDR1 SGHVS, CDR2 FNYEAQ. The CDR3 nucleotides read TGTGCCAGCAGCTTAAGTGGGAGCTCCTACGAGCAGTACTTC. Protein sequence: CASSLSGSSYEQYF.

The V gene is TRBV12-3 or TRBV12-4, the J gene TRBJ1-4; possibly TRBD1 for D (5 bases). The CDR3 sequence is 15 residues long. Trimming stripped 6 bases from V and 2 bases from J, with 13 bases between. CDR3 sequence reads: CASSPGGGTNEKLFF. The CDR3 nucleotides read TGTGCCAGCAGCCCCGGGGGGGGTACTAATGAAAAACTGTTTTTT.

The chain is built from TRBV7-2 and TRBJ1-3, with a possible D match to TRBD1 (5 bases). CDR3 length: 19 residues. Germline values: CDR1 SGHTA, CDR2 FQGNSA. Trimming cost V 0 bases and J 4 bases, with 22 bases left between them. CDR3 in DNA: TGTGCCAGCAGCTTAGCCTCACGGGACGGACGATTTGGGGGAAACACCATATATTTT. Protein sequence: CASSLASRDGRFGGNTIYF.

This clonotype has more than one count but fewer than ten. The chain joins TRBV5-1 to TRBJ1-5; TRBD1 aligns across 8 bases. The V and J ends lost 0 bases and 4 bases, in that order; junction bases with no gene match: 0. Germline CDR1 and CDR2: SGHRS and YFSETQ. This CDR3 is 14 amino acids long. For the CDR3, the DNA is TGCGCCAGCAGCTTGGGGGACAGGAATCAGCCCCAGCATTTT. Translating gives CASSLGDRNQPQHF.

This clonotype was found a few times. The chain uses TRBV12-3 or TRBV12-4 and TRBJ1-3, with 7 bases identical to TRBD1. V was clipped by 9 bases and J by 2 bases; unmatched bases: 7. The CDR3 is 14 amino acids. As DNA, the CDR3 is TGTGCCAGTGGGACAGCAATAACTGGAAACACCATATATTTT. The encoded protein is CASGTAITGNTIYF.

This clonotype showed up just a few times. CDR3 protein: CASSLGLTGQPQHF. CDR3 nucleotides: TGTGCCAGCAGTCTCGGGCTGACGGGTCAGCCCCAGCATTTT. The V gene is TRBV3-1, the J gene TRBJ1-5; D not resolved. The V end lost 6 bases, the J end lost 6 bases, and 15 bases lay between the germline ends. The CDR3 totals 14 residues. Germline V gene data show CDR1 as LGHDT and CDR2 as YNNKEL (reference sequence).

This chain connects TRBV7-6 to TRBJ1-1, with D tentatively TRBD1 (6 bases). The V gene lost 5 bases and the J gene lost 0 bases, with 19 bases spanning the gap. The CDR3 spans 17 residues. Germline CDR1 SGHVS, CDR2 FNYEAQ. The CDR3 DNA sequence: TGTGCCAGCAGCCCCGGAGGGGGAAGACCGTTGAACACTGAAGCTTTCTTT. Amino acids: CASSPGGGRPLNTEAFF.

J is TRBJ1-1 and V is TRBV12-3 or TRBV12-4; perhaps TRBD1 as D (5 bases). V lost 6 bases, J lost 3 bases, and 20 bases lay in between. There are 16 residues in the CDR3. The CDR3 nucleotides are TGTGCCAGCAGCCACCGGACATCCCACCTTGACACTGAAGCTTTCTTT. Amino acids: CASSHRTSHLDTEAFF.